This T cell receptor (beta chain) was sequenced during a study of T cell repertoires in cytomegalovirus infection. Background on the study: As its CMV epitopes, the study selected recently identified HLA-C-restricted and well-studied HLA-B-restricted targets. Public TCR beta signatures were indicative of both CMV infection and a matching HLA type.

Worth noting for this clonotype: Its antigen is still unknown.

Via MiXCR, TCRdb re-called the reads, giving one row per CDR3 protein. Seen here are 350,000 to 400,000 distinct CDR3 sequences, about 35% observed once, and the top ten hold approximately 15%. The ends were cut back, 1 base at V and 1 base at J, with 7 bases in the middle. Germline V gene data show CDR1 as MNHNS and CDR2 as SASEGT. This CDR3 region has 14 residues. Study results and limitations: HLA-C-restricted CMV clonotypes gave the most frequent clonotype in two of eight donors.

The sequenced sample was cultured PBMCs, obtained from culture after CMV antigen stimulation. This receptor was obtained from a human donor in good health (CMV status not recorded). Some clones in this sample may be carry-over from other donors' samples. V and J are TRBV6-1 and TRBJ2-5; D gene ambiguous. The CDR3 reads CASSEGRLQETQYF. In DNA form, the CDR3 reads TGTGCCAGCAGTGAAGGCAGGCTCCAAGAGACCCAGTACTTC.